A single sample gave rise to the 4 T cell receptor beta chains below, sequenced in a study of cytomegalovirus exposure and HLA in healthy donors. The primer mix had 60 Vbeta and 13 Jbeta primers. This table comes from immunoSEQ multiplex PCR, and its TCRdb copy is limited to in-frame clones, with some not included. This table holds 130,000 or so clones, over 60% found once. Material: PBMCs. The receptors shown here come from a man younger than 30 in good health and CMV-seropositive.

This chain connects TRBV5-8 to TRBJ2-1, with TRBD2 matching 10 bases. The CDR3 is made up of 17 amino acids. Germline CDR1 and CDR2: SGHTS and YDEGEE. V was pared by 4 bases and J by 3 bases, with 10 bases of the junction left unmatched. CDR3: CASSQLAGVTHYNEQFF. The CDR3 coding sequence is TGTGCCAGCAGCCAGCTAGCGGGAGTAACCCACTACAATGAGCAGTTCTTC.

This clone was seen more than once but under ten times. The chain recombines TRBV29-1 with TRBJ2-3; D may be TRBD2 (6 bases). V was trimmed by 3 bases and J by 8 bases, leaving 15 bases between them. The CDR3 loop spans 13 amino acids. Germline lookup yields CDR1 SQVTM and CDR2 ANQGSEA. Here the CDR3 DNA reads TGCAGCGTTGAGGAGGTGGGAGGTGGTACGCAGTATTTT. Translating it yields CSVEEVGGGTQYF.

This clone was picked up a small number of times. The V and J genes are TRBV10-1 and TRBJ1-1; 8 nucleotides agree with TRBD1. The CDR3 spans 13 residues. Germline loops: CDR1 WNHNN, CDR2 SYGVQD (reference sequence). Trimming took 6 bases from V and 2 from J; bases not matched to a gene: 2. CDR3 sequence: CASRGQANTEAFF. For the CDR3, the DNA is TGCGCCAGCAGGGGACAGGCAAACACTGAAGCTTTCTTT.

The V gene is TRBV7-6, the J gene TRBJ1-1, with D possibly matching TRBD1 (5 bases). From germline, CDR1 is SGHVS and CDR2 FNYEAQ. With 5 bases removed from V and 3 bases from J, the gap between germline ends came to 7 bases. This CDR3 spans 12 amino acids. The CDR3 nucleotides are TGTGCCAGCAGCGCACAGGACACTGAAGCTTTCTTT. Amino acid sequence: CASSAQDTEAFF.